This T cell receptor beta chain came from a study of blood T cell repertoires in COVID-19. This CDR3 contains 13 residues. From germline, CDR1 is LNHDA and CDR2 SQIVND (reference sequence). Trimming cost V 7 bases and J 2 bases, with 11 bases left between them. TCRdb keeps only in-frame clones here, not all; method: immunoSEQ multiplex PCR. The sample lists about 26,000 clones; about 90% were seen once. The clonotype originates from a human donor in a cohort sampled during active COVID-19. Sequences were obtained from peripheral blood. The chain uses TRBV19 and TRBJ2-5, with D possibly matching TRBD2 (5 bases). CDR3 sequence reads: CASNDGKQETQYF. The CDR3 DNA is TGTGCCAGTAACGACGGGAAACAAGAGACCCAGTACTTC. Based on the CDR3 plus reference TRBV19 and TRBJ2-5, the full variable domain is DGGITQSPKYLFRKEGQNVTLSCEQNLNHDAMYWYRQDPGQGLRLIYYSQIVNDFQKGDIAEGYSVSREKKESFPLTVTSAQKNPTAFYLCASNDGKQETQYFGPGTRLLVL.